Following are 8 T cell receptor beta chains from one sample sequenced in a study of T-cell memory formation after mild COVID-19 (dated by TCRdb to 2020 to 2022). Library generation was performed with 5' RACE. TCRdb shows the sequencer as Illumina NovaSeq 6000. In-frame beta chains were kept once TCRdb had trimmed the public reads at Q25 with fastp and called clones with MiXCR. Duplicate CDR3 protein sequences are folded into a single record with the most common DNA and genes. In all, the sample holds around 450,000 distinct CDR3 sequences, and 24% of those were seen once. About 8.7% of the sample is in the top ten clones. The sequenced sample consisted of PBMCs or a T cell subset sorted from them (not recorded which). These TCRs come from an adult woman who had mild COVID-19 (a few samples of this study predate the infection). The sample titles of this study are shuffled in the database, so cell type and time point are left out; the donor was told from shared clones.

The chain combines TRBV5-1 with TRBJ2-3; D is unclear. This CDR3 region has 16 residues. Germline CDR1 reads SGHRS; CDR2 reads YFSETQ. V lost 0 bases and J lost 0, with 11 bases in between. The CDR3 sequence is CASSLEGPLSTDTQYF. In DNA form, the CDR3 reads TGCGCCAGCAGCTTGGAGGGCCCACTCAGCACAGATACGCAGTATTTT. Complete variable domain (other parts from reference TRBV5-1 and TRBJ2-3): KAGVTQTPRYLIKTRGQQVTLSCSPISGHRSVSWYQQTPGQGLQFLFEYFSETQRNKGNFPGRFSGRQFSNSRSEMNVSTLELGDSALYLCASSLEGPLSTDTQYFGPGTRLTVL.

This clonotype has only a few counts. The rearrangement uses TRBV9 and TRBJ2-5, with 8 positions matching TRBD1. The germline CDR1 and CDR2 sequences are SGDLS and YYNGEE. The CDR3 extends over 15 amino acids. Losses at the gene ends were 2 bases for V and 5 bases for J; bases not matched to a gene: 8. The CDR3 loop is CASSVGQGITETQYF. The CDR3 nucleotides are TGTGCCAGCAGCGTCGGACAGGGCATCACGGAGACCCAGTACTTC.

The CDR3 is CASSFEGQSTGELFF. The CDR3 DNA follows: TGTGCCAGCAGCTTCGAGGGACAGAGCACCGGGGAGCTGTTTTTT. The rearrangement links TRBV7-6 to TRBJ2-2; TRBD1 matches 7 bases. Trimming at V came to 3 bases and at J to 4 bases, leaving 5 bases not matched to a gene. The V gene's germline CDR1 is SGHVS and CDR2 FNYEAQ. The CDR3 totals 15 residues.

In this sample, this clonotype turned up a few times. The chain carries TRBV5-1 and TRBJ1-1; tentatively, D is TRBD1 (5 bases). Germline loops: CDR1 SGHRS, CDR2 YFSETQ. The CDR3 is 13 amino acids. V lost 7 bases and J 1 base, leaving 11 bases between the germline ends. CDR3 amino acids: CASAGPENTEAFF. In DNA form, the CDR3 reads TGCGCCAGCGCGGGACCTGAGAACACTGAAGCTTTCTTT. The variable domain in full, with the rest retrieved from reference TRBV5-1 and TRBJ1-1, is KAGVTQTPRYLIKTRGQQVTLSCSPISGHRSVSWYQQTPGQGLQFLFEYFSETQRNKGNFPGRFSGRQFSNSRSEMNVSTLELGDSALYLCASAGPENTEAFFGQGTRLTVV.

V usage is TRBV6-1 and J usage is TRBJ1-1, with TRBD1 matching over 7 bases. This CDR3 is built from 15 residues. Germline V CDR1 and CDR2: MNHNS, SASEGT. V lost 4 bases, J lost 1 base, and 6 bases stayed unmatched. The CDR3 here is CASSVTRQGNTEAFF. For the CDR3, the DNA is TGTGCCAGCAGTGTCACACGACAGGGGAACACTGAAGCTTTCTTT.

DNA for the CDR3: TGCGCCAGCAGCACCGGACAGGGAACGAATTCACCCCTCCACTTT. Protein sequence: CASSTGQGTNSPLHF. The chain uses TRBV5-1 and TRBJ1-6; 8 bases line up with TRBD1. The CDR3 length is 15 residues. The germline V gene has CDR1 SGHRS and CDR2 YFSETQ. After removal of 4 bases from V and 7 bases from J, the junction contained 7 bases not matched to a gene.

CDR3 sequence (DNA): TGTGCCAGCAGGAGGACCGGGACAGTACAAGAGACCCAGTACTTC. Translating it yields CASRRTGTVQETQYF. The V gene is TRBV6-6, the J gene TRBJ2-5; 7 bases are a match to TRBD1. CDR3 size: 15 residues. CDR1 and CDR2 from the germline V gene are MNHNY and SVGAGI (reference sequence). V was clipped by 6 bases and J by 2 bases; unmatched bases: 9.

The chain uses TRBV19 and TRBJ2-3; 9 bases match TRBD2. The CDR3 contains 14 residues. Germline CDR1 and CDR2: LNHDA and SQIVND (reference sequence). V shed 3 bases and J 6 bases; nucleotides not matched to a gene: 4. CDR3 in DNA: TGTGCCAGTAGTATTGATAGCGGGAGTGATACGCAGTATTTT. Translation gives CASSIDSGSDTQYF.